The following is a TCR beta chain sequence with its context. This record comes from a study of blood T cell repertoires in COVID-19. Overall study: COVID-19 samples, acute and convalescent, were from the United States, Italy and Spain.

Per the study methods: Researchers report that nucleated cell counts were estimated from reference gene primer amplification. TCRdb's table, derived via immunoSEQ multiplex PCR, lists solely in-frame clones and lacks some. V, J and clone size are taken as reported in that table, and D and trimming were inferred from the DNA itself. The repertoire holds 250,000 or so clones, 70% to 90% seen once, with roughly 3% in the top ten. This TCR derives from a man younger than 35 with active or convalescent COVID-19. The sequencing sample was made of peripheral blood.

CDR3 loop: CASSFRTSGSGRNEQFF. The CDR3 nucleotides are TGTGCCAGCAGCTTTAGGACTAGCGGGAGTGGGAGGAATGAGCAGTTCTTC. V gene TRBV5-6 combines with J gene TRBJ2-1, with 13 bases aligning to TRBD2. Germline loops: CDR1 SGHDT, CDR2 YYEEEE. J lost 7 bases, V lost 2 bases, and 9 bases had no gene match. The CDR3 runs 17 residues.